These 7 T cell receptor beta chains were all obtained from the same sample, sequenced in a study of CD8 T cells in Susac syndrome. Reverse transcription of about 0.45 to 1 ug RNA was performed with random hexamers. TCRdb re-called the immunoSEQ multiplex PCR reads through MiXCR, storing one row per CDR3 protein. The table shows 300,000 to 350,000 distinct CDR3 sequences, with approximately 90% occurring only once. What was sequenced was CD4+ T cells from PBMCs. The receptors stem from a human donor with multiple sclerosis.

This clonotype occurred once. The chain combines TRBV19 with TRBJ1-1; D gene unclear. Trimming pared 7 bases from V and 0 bases from J, leaving 9 bases between. This CDR3 contains 13 residues. Per the germline V gene, CDR1 is LNHDA and CDR2 is SQIVND (reference sequence). The CDR3 spells CASTPRLNTEAFF. The CDR3 nucleotides read TGTGCCAGTACCCCCCGATTGAACACTGAAGCTTTCTTT. Variable domain in full (rest from reference TRBV19 and TRBJ1-1): DGGITQSPKYLFRKEGQNVTLSCEQNLNHDAMYWYRQDPGQGLRLIYYSQIVNDFQKGDIAEGYSVSREKKESFPLTVTSAQKNPTAFYLCASTPRLNTEAFFGQGTRLTVV.

This clonotype was observed a single time. The V gene is TRBV3-1, the J gene TRBJ2-1, with 7 bases matching TRBD1. Germline V gene sequence: CDR1 LGHDT, CDR2 YNNKEL (reference sequence). The length of the CDR3 is 15 residues. Germline trimming cut 6 bases from V and 0 bases from J; bases unmatched to any gene: 5. The CDR3 here is CASSQYRGSYNEQFF. The CDR3 coding sequence is TGTGCCAGCAGTCAGTACAGGGGCTCCTACAATGAGCAGTTCTTC.

This clonotype was seen a single time. The genes are TRBV27 and TRBJ2-7, with D perhaps matching TRBD1 (5 bases). Trimming stripped 4 bases from V and 5 bases from J, with 21 bases between. The CDR3 runs to 16 residues. Germline V lookup: CDR1 MNHEY, CDR2 SMNVEV (reference sequence). The CDR3 spells CASSSPRPSGFHEQYF. The DNA of the CDR3 is TGTGCCAGCAGTTCACCTCGACCATCAGGGTTCCACGAGCAGTACTTC.

The V and J genes are TRBV5-1 and TRBJ2-2, with no clear D. Looked up from germline, CDR1 is SGHRS and CDR2 is YFSETQ. Trimming took 2 bases from V and 0 from J, leaving 8 bases between them. The CDR3 extends over 15 amino acids. The chain's CDR3 is CASSFGGTNTGELFF. In DNA, the CDR3 is TGCGCCAGCAGCTTTGGTGGAACGAACACCGGGGAGCTGTTTTTT.

The CDR3 nucleotides are TGTGCCAGCAGCCCCAGTTTGGGGGGCGTAATCACCGGGGAGCTGTTTTTT. This gives the protein CASSPSLGGVITGELFF. The chain combines TRBV3-1 with TRBJ2-2; D may correspond to TRBD1 or TRBD2 (6 bases each). Trimming shortened V by 4 bases and J by 4 bases, and 19 bases separated the two germline ends. The CDR3 spans 17 residues. Germline V lookup: CDR1 LGHDT, CDR2 YNNKEL (reference sequence).

The chain is built from TRBV12-3 or TRBV12-4 and TRBJ1-1, with D unresolved. Deletions cut 6 bases from V and 2 bases from J, with 16 bases between. CDR3 length: 15 residues. The CDR3 coding sequence is TGTGCCAGCAGCCCGGCGAGGGAGGTCAACACTGAAGCTTTCTTT. Its translation is CASSPAREVNTEAFF.

The chain joins TRBV12-3 or TRBV12-4 to TRBJ1-6, with D possibly matching TRBD1 (6 bases). V lost 6 bases and J 16 bases, leaving 16 bases between the germline ends. This CDR3 spans 12 amino acids. In DNA, the CDR3 is TGTGCCAGCAGCCACCGGGGAGGGGGGCTCCACTTT. This sequence encodes CASSHRGGGLHF.